Below, one T cell receptor (beta chain) is given with its context. Original analysis: Estimated nucleated cell counts came from reference gene primer amplification. Clones were sequenced by immunoSEQ multiplex PCR, and TCRdb holds only the in-frame ones, with some missing. The DNA was the basis for D and trimming; V, J and clone size are from that table. The data show tens of thousands of clones, more than 70% seen once. This entry belongs to a study of blood T cell repertoires in COVID-19. Study-level information: Collection of acute and convalescent COVID-19 samples took place in the United States, Italy and Spain. T cells, B-cell-depleted T cells, or PBMCs provided the cDNA or gDNA that served as material.

V shed 1 base and J 6 bases; nucleotides not matched to a gene: 11. Germline V gene sequence: CDR1 SGHVS, CDR2 FQNEAQ. CDR3 length: 18 amino acids. A Seattle source enrolled patients during active infection and followed them longitudinally. The source of this sequence is a man between 25 and 39 years old with COVID-19, enrolled during active disease. Sequenced sample: peripheral blood. This chain joins TRBV7-8 and TRBJ2-3; 12 nucleotides match TRBD1. CDR3 in amino acids: CASSLDLEGTGGSDTQYF. CDR3 sequence (DNA): TGTGCCAGCAGCTTAGATCTCGAGGGGACAGGGGGCTCGGATACGCAGTATTTT.